The 9 T cell receptor beta chains listed next were all sequenced from one sample in a study of cytomegalovirus exposure and HLA in healthy donors. Clones were sequenced by immunoSEQ multiplex PCR, and TCRdb holds only the in-frame ones, with some missing. The sample lists 120,000 or so clones, 95% to 97% occurring once. Sample: PBMCs. The source of these receptors is a young man in good health and CMV-seronegative.

The chain links TRBV6-1 to TRBJ2-5, with a possible D match to TRBD1 (5 bases). V was cut by 8 bases and J by 5 bases, with 18 bases left in between. The CDR3 consists of 14 residues. The germline V gene encodes CDR1 MNHNS and CDR2 SASEGT. CDR3 sequence reads: CASLWGLDRETQYF. CDR3 nucleotide sequence: TGTGCCAGCCTTTGGGGCCTGGACCGGGAGACCCAGTACTTC.

The chain is built from TRBV5-8 and TRBJ1-4; 7 bases are a match to TRBD1. The V gene's germline CDR1 is SGHTS and CDR2 YDEGEE. V was pared by 5 bases and J by 7 bases, with 8 bases of the junction left unmatched. The CDR3 has 14 residues. DNA for the CDR3: TGTGCCAGCAGACCCACAGGGGCCGGTGAAAAACTGTTTTTT. Translating gives CASRPTGAGEKLFF.

The genes are TRBV19 and TRBJ1-1, with D unclear. V was cut by 5 bases and J by 5 bases, with 12 bases left in between. This CDR3 comprises 13 residues. Germline V gene data show CDR1 as LNHDA and CDR2 as SQIVND (reference sequence). CDR3 sequence: CASSQDRGTEAFF. CDR3 bases: TGTGCCAGTAGTCAGGATCGGGGAACTGAAGCTTTCTTT.

This clone appeared once. The chain combines TRBV12-5 with TRBJ2-7; D might be TRBD1 (6 bases). Per the germline V gene, CDR1 is LGHNT and CDR2 is FRNRAP. This CDR3 spans 17 amino acids. Trimming cost V 0 bases and J 2 bases, with 17 bases left between them. The CDR3 is CASGLVSPQGSTYEQYF. The DNA for the CDR3 is TGTGCTAGTGGTTTGGTATCCCCACAGGGATCAACCTACGAGCAGTACTTC.

The J gene is TRBJ2-1, the V gene TRBV6-5; TRBD2 might be the D (5 bases). V lost 4 bases and J 12 bases, leaving 16 bases between the germline ends. The CDR3 has 13 amino acids. The germline CDR1 and CDR2 sequences are MNHEY and SVGAGI. CDR3 protein: CASSSSSPAGQFF. The CDR3 DNA is TGTGCCAGCAGTTCTTCCAGCCCTGCGGGGCAGTTCTTC.

The chain employs TRBV28 and TRBJ2-7; tentative D call: TRBD1 (6 bases). V was trimmed by 6 bases and J by 5 bases, leaving 26 bases between them. The CDR3 is 17 amino acids. Germline values: CDR1 MDHEN, CDR2 SYDVKM. The CDR3, as DNA: TGTGCCAGCAGCCCGACCCGTCGAGCGACAGGCAGGGACGAGCAGTACTTC. Amino acids: CASSPTRRATGRDEQYF. Full variable domain (rest looked up from reference TRBV28 and TRBJ2-7): DVKVTQSSRYLVKRTGEKVFLECVQDMDHENMFWYRQDPGLGLRLIYFSYDVKMKEKGDIPEGYSVSREKKERFSLILESASTNQTSMYLCASSPTRRATGRDEQYFGPGTRLTVT.

The gene calls are TRBV9 and TRBJ2-2; TRBD1 agrees at 8 bases. Germline V gene sequence: CDR1 SGDLS, CDR2 YYNGEE. The CDR3 totals 18 residues. The junction had 14 bases not matched to a gene; V was cut back by 2 bases and J by 5 bases. CDR3 amino acids: CASSVQGAAASLTGELFF. DNA for the CDR3: TGTGCCAGCAGCGTTCAGGGGGCTGCCGCTAGCTTGACCGGGGAGCTGTTTTTT. The whole variable domain, filled in from reference TRBV9 and TRBJ2-2, reads DSGVTQTPKHLITATGQRVTLRCSPRSGDLSVYWYQQSLDQGLQFLIQYYNGEERAKGNILERFSAQQFPDLHSELNLSSLELGDSALYFCASSVQGAAASLTGELFFGEGSRLTVL.

This clone has only one observation. The genes are TRBV11-2 and TRBJ2-2; unclear D gene. CDR3 length: 16 amino acids. Germline-derived CDR1 and CDR2 are SGHAT and FQNNGV. V was shortened by 1 base and J by 0 bases, with 9 bases between the two germline ends. In DNA form, the CDR3 reads TGTGCCAGCAGCTTAGTTAGCCGACCGAACACCGGGGAGCTGTTTTTT. Its protein product is CASSLVSRPNTGELFF.

This chain connects TRBV6-6 to TRBJ2-7, with no clear D. The length of the CDR3 is 13 residues. The V end lost 4 bases, the J end lost 6 bases, and 13 bases lay between the germline ends. The germline V gene encodes CDR1 MNHNY and CDR2 SVGAGI (reference sequence). CDR3 protein: CASSFTAPGEQYF. The CDR3 bases are TGTGCCAGCAGTTTCACAGCCCCCGGCGAGCAGTACTTC.